This T cell receptor (beta chain) was captured in a study of blood T cell repertoires in COVID-19. Study in general: Samples representing acute and convalescent COVID-19 were sourced from the United States, Italy and Spain. T cells, B-cell-depleted T cells, or PBMCs supplied cDNA or gDNA.

Germline-derived CDR1 and CDR2 are LNHDA and SQIVND (reference sequence). Trimming took 2 bases from V and 0 from J, leaving 5 bases between them. CDR3 size: 15 residues. Source study methods: Amplified reference gene primers provided the basis for estimating nucleated cell counts. This table comes from immunoSEQ multiplex PCR, and its TCRdb copy is limited to in-frame clones, with some not included. V, J and clone size were drawn from that table, and D and trimming were deduced from the DNA. The table lists roughly 80,000 clones, 85% to 95% of them singletons. The sample taken for sequencing was peripheral blood. This receptor was taken from a man in his sixties with acute or convalescent COVID-19. The chain employs TRBV19 and TRBJ2-6; D not certain. CDR3: CASSIWSSGANVLTF. CDR3 sequence (DNA): TGTGCCAGTAGTATATGGAGCTCTGGGGCCAACGTCCTGACTTTC.